This TCR beta chain was sequenced for a study of vaccination and CD4 T cells after COVID-19. As for this clonotype: Its antigen is unknown.

As to treatment: approximately 11-day PBMC culture with coronavirus spike peptide pools or control peptides (ViraFEST assay). The Oncomine TCR Beta short-read assay was applied to DNA of cultured CD4+ T cells. TCRdb analysed the PCR reads with MiXCR anew, one entry per CDR3 protein. Of around 6,000 distinct CDR3 sequences in the sample, about 17% were seen once. CDR1 and CDR2 (germline): LNHDA, SQIVND (reference sequence). Trimming shortened V by 9 bases and J by 8 bases, and 16 bases separated the two germline ends. CDR3 size: 13 residues. This sequence was found in a human donor who had recovered from COVID-19. V gene TRBV19 combines with J gene TRBJ1-4, with unresolved D. Sequencing used CD4+ T cells from blood, cultured in vitro. The CDR3: CASSDLGQEKLFF. In nucleotides, the CDR3 is TGTGCCAGCTCGGACTTGGGCCAGGAAAAACTGTTTTTT.